This T cell receptor beta chain derives from a study of T cell responses to AZD1222 COVID-19 vaccine. Study results and caveats: Among spike-specific TCRs, nearly half reportedly target unmutated variant regions. Most donors were white British and more were female, and clonal diversity was possibly underestimated. Only after the peak T cell response were repertoires sampled.

This clone was seen a handful of times. Its antigen is undetermined. The assay was immunoSEQ multiplex PCR, and TCRdb's table has in-frame clones only and misses some. The table has some 100,000 clones, roughly 93% seen once. The receptor was isolated from an adult in good health. Sequencing used peripheral blood, obtained on day 0 of AZD1222 vaccination.

The CDR3 region has the DNA TGTGCCAGCAGCAAACTAAGGAGGGGAAGCACTGAAGCTTTCTTT. It yields the protein CASSKLRRGSTEAFF. The chain is built from TRBV28 and TRBJ1-1; D might be TRBD1 (5 bases). CDR1 and CDR2 from the germline V gene are MDHEN and SYDVKM. The V end was cut by 6 bases, the J end by 4 bases, with 18 bases between. The CDR3 loop spans 15 amino acids.